This TCR beta chain was found in a study of blood T cells in healthy people across ages. Study-wide findings and caveats: When set beside aged donors, long-lived donors presented more naive CD4+ cells and higher diversity.

Concerning this clonotype: Its antigen is unknown.

Germline CDR1 MNHEY, CDR2 SVGEGT. V was shortened by 2 bases and J by 13 bases, with 15 bases between the two germline ends. The CDR3 runs 14 residues. Through a sample-barcoded 5' primer and a J-beta primer mix, a second PCR was run for roughly 6 to 12 cycles. A template-switch adaptor with 12 random nucleotides tagged each cDNA molecule. TCRdb called the 5' RACE reads again in MiXCR, with one record for every CDR3 protein. The sample carries roughly 1.5 million distinct CDR3 sequences, less than 45% recorded once. The sequence was obtained from a woman between 18 and 29 years old in good health. Sequencing was done on a sample of blood. J is TRBJ1-6 and V is TRBV6-2 or TRBV6-3, with TRBD1 as a possible D gene (5 bases). The CDR3 DNA sequence: TGTGCCAGCAGTTACGGGACCGGACAAACGCCCCTCCACTTT. Encoded protein: CASSYGTGQTPLHF.